A selection of T cell receptor beta chains follows, all from one sample in a study of blood T cell repertoires in COVID-19. TCRdb keeps only in-frame clones here, not all; method: immunoSEQ multiplex PCR. The sample shows roughly 60,000 clones, approximately 84% of them seen only once. The sample was peripheral blood. Receptors were obtained from a human donor in a cohort sampled during active COVID-19. Both conserved end residues are part of each CDR3. A D gene is named only where the DNA matches it firmly. A row's size may be missing; if present it is once, few, many or a size class.

J gene	D gene	clone size	V gene	CDR3 protein	CDR3 DNA
TRBJ2-1	NA	NA	TRBV5-6	CASTGDYNEQFF	TGTGCCAGCACAGGGGATTACAATGAGCAGTTCTTC
TRBJ1-3	NA	NA	TRBV9	CASSVRDVDSGNTIYF	TGTGCCAGCAGCGTAAGAGATGTCGACTCTGGAAACACCATATATTTT
TRBJ2-1	NA	NA	TRBV11-3	CASSLAPEVYEQFF	TGTGCCAGCAGCTTGGCGCCGGAGGTATATGAGCAGTTCTTC
TRBJ1-5	NA	NA	TRBV6-1	CASSDPGRIQPQHF	TGTGCCAGCAGTGACCCCGGGAGAATTCAGCCCCAGCATTTT
TRBJ1-1	TRBD1	few	TRBV4-1	CASSRLRGSTEAFF	TGCGCCAGCAGCCGCCTCAGGGGGAGCACTGAAGCTTTCTTT
TRBJ1-4	NA	once	TRBV18	CASSPSNEKLFF	TGTGCCAGCTCACCCTCTAATGAAAAACTGTTTTTT
TRBJ2-3	TRBD2	NA	TRBV9	CASSSPGGGRAGDTQYF	TGTGCCAGCAGCAGTCCCGGGGGCGGGAGGGCCGGAGATACGCAGTATTTT
TRBJ1-2	TRBD1	many	TRBV28	CASSSPDRDSYGYTF	TGTGCCAGCAGTTCCCCGGACAGGGACAGCTATGGCTACACCTTC
TRBJ2-7	TRBD2	few	TRBV6-6	CASSYALAGGGEQYF	TGTGCCAGCAGTTACGCCCTAGCGGGGGGAGGCGAGCAGTACTTC
TRBJ1-5	TRBD1	NA	TRBV19	CASAGGPNQPQHF	TGTGCCAGTGCAGGGGGCCCGAATCAGCCCCAGCATTTT
TRBJ2-1	TRBD2	NA	TRBV5-1	CASSFRGGRADSNEQFF	TGCGCCAGCAGCTTTAGGGGCGGGAGGGCCGATTCGAATGAGCAGTTCTTC